This is a list of T cell receptor beta chains from one sample in a study of blood T cell repertoires in COVID-19. TCRdb's table, derived via immunoSEQ multiplex PCR, lists solely in-frame clones and lacks some. The sample has roughly 350,000 clones; around 87% are singletons. Input material: peripheral blood. All receptors derive from a woman in her 30s with COVID-19, enrolled during active disease. Both conserved end residues are part of each CDR3. The D gene is left open where the match is weak. The listing skips clone size in some rows; elsewhere it reads once, few, many or a size class.

J: TRBJ2-7; size: .; V: TRBV2; D: TRBD2; CDR3: CASLRGAGGLAQYF; DNA: TGTGCCAGCCTACGGGGAGCCGGGGGGTTGGCGCAGTACTTC
J: TRBJ2-2; size: .; V: TRBV24-1; D: .; CDR3: CATSDWGQGRELFF; DNA: TGTGCCACCAGTGATTGGGGGCAGGGGAGGGAGCTGTTTTTT
J: TRBJ2-5; size: .; V: TRBV10-3; D: .; CDR3: CAIRQQETQYF; DNA: TGTGCCATCAGACAGCAAGAGACCCAGTACTTC
J: TRBJ2-5; size: .; V: TRBV20-1; D: TRBD2; CDR3: CSASSPSGQETQYF; DNA: TGCAGTGCTAGTTCGCCTAGCGGCCAAGAGACCCAGTACTTC
J: TRBJ2-1; size: .; V: TRBV19; D: .; CDR3: CASRLANEQFF; DNA: TGTGCCAGTAGGTTAGCTAATGAGCAGTTCTTC
J: TRBJ2-3; size: .; V: TRBV30; D: .; CDR3: CAWLSGSTDTQYF; DNA: TGTGCCTGGTTATCGGGGAGCACAGATACGCAGTATTTT
J: TRBJ2-7; size: .; V: TRBV5-4; D: TRBD1; CDR3: CASSFGTGNYEQYF; DNA: TGTGCCAGCAGCTTCGGGACAGGGAACTACGAGCAGTACTTC
J: TRBJ1-2; size: .; V: TRBV29-1; D: TRBD1; CDR3: CSVETGVGYTF; DNA: TGCAGCGTTGAAACAGGGGTTGGCTACACCTTC
J: TRBJ2-3; size: once; V: TRBV7-6; D: TRBD2; CDR3: CASSAGLAGGRDTQYF; DNA: TGTGCCAGCAGCGCGGGACTAGCGGGCGGGCGAGATACGCAGTATTTT
J: TRBJ1-5; size: .; V: TRBV23-1; D: .; CDR3: CATPHRPAGYQPQHF; DNA: TGCGCCACCCCTCACAGGCCGGCAGGGTATCAGCCCCAGCATTTT
J: TRBJ2-5; size: .; V: TRBV2; D: TRBD1; CDR3: CASSGGQFETQYF; DNA: TGTGCCAGCAGTGGGGGACAGTTCGAGACCCAGTACTTC
J: TRBJ1-5; size: .; V: TRBV19; D: .; CDR3: CASSISGVSNQPQHF; DNA: TGTGCCAGTAGTATATCCGGGGTTAGCAATCAGCCCCAGCATTTT
J: TRBJ2-7; size: .; V: TRBV6-1; D: TRBD2; CDR3: CASSEVSKWTSGNSYEQYF; DNA: TGTGCCAGCAGTGAAGTAAGCAAATGGACTAGCGGGAACTCCTACGAGCAGTACTTC
J: TRBJ1-6; size: .; V: TRBV28; D: .; CDR3: CASKKQNNSPLHF; DNA: TGTGCCAGCAAAAAACAGAATAATTCACCCCTCCACTTT
J: TRBJ2-5; size: .; V: TRBV20-1; D: .; CDR3: CSASPTRSGETQYF; DNA: TGCAGTGCTAGTCCGACTAGATCTGGAGAGACCCAGTACTTC
J: TRBJ1-6; size: .; V: TRBV6-4; D: TRBD1; CDR3: CASSDGQDNSPLHF; DNA: TGTGCCAGCAGTGACGGACAGGACAATTCACCCCTCCACTTT
J: TRBJ1-2; size: .; V: TRBV6-6; D: TRBD1; CDR3: CASSTNRGPGYTF; DNA: TGTGCCAGCAGTACGAACAGGGGGCCTGGCTACACCTTC
J: TRBJ2-7; size: .; V: TRBV10-1; D: .; CDR3: CASSESGTYEQYF; DNA: TGCGCCAGCAGTGAATCAGGGACCTACGAGCAGTACTTC
J: TRBJ1-2; size: once; V: TRBV7-2; D: .; CDR3: CASSLSRTNYGYTF; DNA: TGTGCCAGCAGCTTAAGCAGGACTAACTATGGCTACACCTTC
J: TRBJ2-1; size: .; V: TRBV2; D: .; CDR3: CASSDGGAQYNEQFF; DNA: TGTGCCAGCAGTGATGGCGGAGCCCAATACAATGAGCAGTTCTTC
J: TRBJ2-7; size: .; V: TRBV4-2; D: .; CDR3: CASSQVAPRRAYEQYF; DNA: TGTGCCAGCAGCCAAGTGGCGCCGCGGAGAGCCTACGAGCAGTACTTC
J: TRBJ1-5; size: .; V: TRBV7-9; D: .; CDR3: CASSLGAGDRFGQPQHF; DNA: TGTGCCAGCAGCTTAGGTGCAGGGGATAGGTTCGGTCAGCCCCAGCATTTT
J: TRBJ2-7; size: .; V: TRBV5-8; D: .; CDR3: CASSLVRVGYEQYF; DNA: TGTGCCAGCAGCTTGGTCAGGGTAGGGTACGAGCAGTACTTC
J: TRBJ2-7; size: .; V: TRBV2; D: TRBD1; CDR3: CASTSRGQGTHEQYF; DNA: TGTGCCAGCACCTCACGGGGACAGGGAACCCACGAGCAGTACTTC
J: TRBJ2-5; size: .; V: TRBV3-1/TRBV3-2; D: .; CDR3: CASSQDHGGETQYF; DNA: TGTGCCAGCAGCCAAGATCATGGGGGCGAGACCCAGTACTTC
J: TRBJ2-3; size: .; V: TRBV4-1; D: .; CDR3: CASSHSTGPTDTQYF; DNA: TGCGCCAGCAGCCACAGCACAGGTCCCACAGATACGCAGTATTTT
J: TRBJ2-5; size: .; V: TRBV30; D: .; CDR3: CAWMDSNHETQYF; DNA: TGTGCCTGGATGGACTCAAACCACGAGACCCAGTACTTC
J: TRBJ2-1; size: .; V: TRBV30; D: TRBD2; CDR3: CAWFLAGVNEQFF; DNA: TGTGCCTGGTTTCTAGCGGGAGTTAATGAGCAGTTCTTC
J: TRBJ1-5; size: few; V: TRBV30; D: .; CDR3: CAWRSGGNQPQHF; DNA: TGTGCCTGGAGATCAGGGGGCAATCAGCCCCAGCATTTT
J: TRBJ1-1; size: few; V: TRBV15; D: .; CDR3: CATSREVQGTEAFF; DNA: TGTGCCACCAGCAGAGAGGTCCAGGGGACTGAAGCTTTCTTT
J: TRBJ1-6; size: .; V: TRBV28; D: .; CDR3: CASEDSINSPLHF; DNA: TGTGCCAGCGAGGACTCCATCAATTCACCCCTCCACTTT
J: TRBJ2-2; size: .; V: TRBV11-2; D: .; CDR3: CASSLRRGPSNTGELFF; DNA: TGTGCCAGCAGCTTGAGACGCGGGCCGTCGAACACCGGGGAGCTGTTTTTT
J: TRBJ1-2; size: .; V: TRBV6-5; D: TRBD1; CDR3: CASSRTGDGYGYTF; DNA: TGTGCCAGCAGCCGGACAGGGGACGGCTATGGCTACACCTTC
J: TRBJ1-4; size: .; V: TRBV11-2; D: TRBD1; CDR3: CASSPGTGVNEKLFF; DNA: TGTGCCAGCAGCCCCGGGACAGGGGTTAATGAAAAACTGTTTTTT
J: TRBJ2-1; size: .; V: TRBV27; D: .; CDR3: CASSSRSPDSSYNEQFF; DNA: TGTGCCAGCAGTTCTCGAAGCCCTGACAGCTCCTACAATGAGCAGTTCTTC
J: TRBJ2-5; size: .; V: TRBV30; D: .; CDR3: CAWIDPGAEETQYF; DNA: TGTGCCTGGATAGACCCAGGCGCCGAGGAGACCCAGTACTTC
J: TRBJ2-1; size: .; V: TRBV24-1; D: TRBD1; CDR3: CATEPGQYNEQFF; DNA: TGTGCCACCGAACCGGGACAGTACAATGAGCAGTTCTTC
J: TRBJ1-6; size: few; V: TRBV5-8; D: TRBD1; CDR3: CASSPDRLGNSPLHF; DNA: TGTGCCAGCAGCCCGGACAGGCTAGGGAATTCACCCCTCCACTTT
J: TRBJ2-6; size: .; V: TRBV7-9; D: TRBD1; CDR3: CASSFGPGTGGSGANVLTF; DNA: TGTGCCAGCAGCTTTGGACCCGGGACAGGGGGCTCTGGGGCCAACGTCCTGACTTTC
J: TRBJ1-4; size: few; V: TRBV4-1; D: .; CDR3: CASSQGGRSGEKLFF; DNA: TGCGCCAGCAGCCAAGGGGGGCGTTCGGGGGAAAAACTGTTTTTT
J: TRBJ2-4; size: .; V: TRBV3-1/TRBV3-2; D: TRBD2; CDR3: CASSQGLAGVRTKNIQYF; DNA: TGTGCCAGCAGCCAGGGGCTAGCGGGAGTAAGGACCAAAAACATTCAGTACTTC
J: TRBJ2-1; size: .; V: TRBV2; D: TRBD2; CDR3: CASRAGLAGYNEQFF; DNA: TGTGCCAGCAGGGCGGGACTAGCGGGCTACAATGAGCAGTTCTTC